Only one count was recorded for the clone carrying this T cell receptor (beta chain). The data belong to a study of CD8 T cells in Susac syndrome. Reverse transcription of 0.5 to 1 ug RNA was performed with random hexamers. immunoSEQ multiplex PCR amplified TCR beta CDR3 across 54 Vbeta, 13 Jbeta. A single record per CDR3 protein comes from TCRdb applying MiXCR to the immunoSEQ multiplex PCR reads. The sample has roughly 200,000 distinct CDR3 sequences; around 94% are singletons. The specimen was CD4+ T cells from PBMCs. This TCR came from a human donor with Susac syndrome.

In DNA form, the CDR3 reads TGTGCCAGTAGTAGCGACAGGGGTACTGAAGCTTTCTTT. Translated: CASSSDRGTEAFF. The chain carries TRBV19 and TRBJ1-1; 8 nucleotides agree with TRBD1. The CDR3 is 13 residues long. Trimming cost V 4 bases and J 5 bases; bases outside gene matches: 3. Germline CDR1 reads LNHDA; CDR2 reads SQIVND (reference sequence).